The next 5 T cell receptor beta chains were all read from a single sample in a study of blood T cell repertoires in COVID-19. Clones were read by immunoSEQ multiplex PCR, and TCRdb kept only the in-frame ones, dropping some. The data show about 180,000 clones, around 85% seen once. The specimen sequenced was peripheral blood. These receptors were taken from an elderly man with COVID-19, enrolled during active disease.

This clone has a single count. The chain is built from TRBV6-6 and TRBJ1-1, with 7 positions matching TRBD1. CDR1 is MNHNY, CDR2 SVGAGI, per germline (reference sequence). J was trimmed by 3 bases and V by 11 bases; bases with no gene match: 18. The CDR3 is 16 amino acids. The CDR3 DNA follows: TGTGCCGGGGAAAACAGGGGACTTAGGTCGGACACTGAAGCTTTCTTT. It yields the protein CAGENRGLRSDTEAFF.

J is TRBJ2-2 and V is TRBV6-5; D is perhaps TRBD1 (6 bases). The CDR3 loop spans 14 amino acids. The V end lost 9 bases, the J end lost 4 bases, and 15 bases lay between the germline ends. Per germline, CDR1 MNHEY and CDR2 SVGAGI. CDR3 DNA: TGTGCCAGTCACCCGGACAGAGTCACCGGGGAGCTGTTTTTT. Translated, it gives CASHPDRVTGELFF.

This clone has more than one count but fewer than ten. This chain uses TRBV9 with TRBJ2-7; D is unresolved. Germline-derived CDR1 and CDR2 are SGDLS and YYNGEE. CDR3 length equals 13 residues. V was pared by 4 bases and J by 3 bases, with 11 bases between. The CDR3 region is CASSSQPGYEQYF. The CDR3 DNA sequence: TGTGCCAGCAGCTCACAGCCCGGCTACGAGCAGTACTTC. The full variable domain, its missing parts supplied by reference TRBV9 and TRBJ2-7, is DSGVTQTPKHLITATGQRVTLRCSPRSGDLSVYWYQQSLDQGLQFLIQYYNGEERAKGNILERFSAQQFPDLHSELNLSSLELGDSALYFCASSSQPGYEQYFGPGTRLTVT.

The J gene is TRBJ1-5, the V gene TRBV2, with 12 bases that match TRBD1. CDR3 size: 15 residues. The V segment lost 8 bases and the J segment 2 bases; nucleotides outside the gene matches: 4. The germline V gene has CDR1 SNHLY and CDR2 FYNNEI. DNA for the CDR3: TGTGCCAGCGCAGGGACAGGGGGCGGCAATCAGCCCCAGCATTTT. Its translation: CASAGTGGGNQPQHF.

This clone was counted a few times. The V and J genes are TRBV3-1 (or the pseudogene TRBV3-2) and TRBJ1-1; 7 bases line up with TRBD1. V trimming: 0 bases; J trimming: 7 bases; junction bases outside the gene matches: 2. The germline gives CDR1 LGHDT, CDR2 YNNKEL (reference sequence). The CDR3 consists of 13 residues. This chain's CDR3 is CASSQERQGEAFF. CDR3 nucleotides: TGTGCCAGCAGCCAAGAACGACAGGGTGAAGCTTTCTTT.